These 17 T cell receptor beta chains share one sample of origin, sequenced in a study of shared clonotypes between healthy human individuals. Sequenced by immunoSEQ multiplex PCR; TCRdb stores in-frame clones only, minus some. This table has 700,000 or so clones, 60% to 80% appearing once. Sequenced: memory CD4+ T cells sorted from blood. Subset noted: CD45RA-negative fraction. The receptors come from a woman in her thirties in good health.

This chain links TRBV2 with TRBJ2-2; the D gene is possibly TRBD1 (6 bases). CDR1 is SNHLY and CDR2 is FYNNEI in the germline V gene. V lost 5 bases, J lost 7 bases, and 8 bases lay in between. The CDR3 spans 12 residues. The CDR3 spells CASSSRGGELFF. The CDR3 DNA sequence: TGTGCCAGCAGTTCCAGGGGCGGGGAGCTGTTTTTT.

V usage is TRBV28 and J usage is TRBJ1-3, with D possibly matching TRBD1 (6 bases). The CDR3 is 16 residues long. V was trimmed by 6 bases and J by 0 bases, leaving 15 bases between them. CDR1 is MDHEN and CDR2 is SYDVKM in the germline V gene. Here the CDR3 reads CASSQDRSSSGNTIYF. Written as DNA, the CDR3 is TGTGCCAGCAGCCAAGACAGGTCTAGCTCTGGAAACACCATATATTTT.

This chain connects TRBV7-2 to TRBJ2-6, with D tentatively TRBD1 (5 bases). V gave up 2 bases and J gave up 3 bases, with 5 bases separating them. The CDR3 runs to 14 residues. Germline-derived CDR1 and CDR2 are SGHTA and FQGNSA. CDR3 sequence (DNA): TGTGCCAGCAGCTTAAGGGGTGGGGCCAACGTCCTGACTTTC. As protein: CASSLRGGANVLTF.

On this clone itself: The identical CDR3 is also encoded by other nucleotide sequences in the sample. The chain couples TRBV2 to TRBJ1-5; D is undetermined. The germline V gene has CDR1 SNHLY and CDR2 FYNNEI. The ends were cut back, 4 bases at V and 5 bases at J, with 12 bases in the middle. The CDR3 extends over 14 amino acids. The CDR3 DNA follows: TGTGCCAGCAGTGGAAACACCGGCGATCAGCCCCAGCATTTT. As protein: CASSGNTGDQPQHF.

The V and J genes are TRBV28 and TRBJ2-7; TRBD2 might be the D (6 bases). CDR3 length: 14 amino acids. V dropped 8 bases and J dropped 4 bases, with 18 bases sitting between them. Looked up from germline, CDR1 is MDHEN and CDR2 is SYDVKM. The CDR3 nucleotides are TGTGCCAGCGAACGGTCGGGAGTCCCTTACGAGCAGTACTTC. This sequence encodes CASERSGVPYEQYF.

The chain employs TRBV7-3 and TRBJ1-4; unclear D gene. Deletions cut 1 base from V and 7 bases from J, with 10 bases between. This CDR3 spans 14 amino acids. The germline CDR1 and CDR2 sequences are SGHTA and FQGTGA. The CDR3 region is CASSLKSGSEKLFF. The CDR3 DNA is TGTGCCAGCAGCTTAAAATCCGGTAGTGAAAAACTGTTTTTT.

This chain links TRBV6-1 with TRBJ1-5; 9 nucleotides line up with TRBD1. Germline trimming cut 4 bases from V and 2 bases from J; bases unmatched to any gene: 12. This CDR3 comprises 18 residues. Germline V gene data show CDR1 as MNHNS and CDR2 as SASEGT. The CDR3, as DNA: TGTGCCAGCAGTGGCCGGGACAGGGTGTCCGGGGGCAATCAGCCCCAGCATTTT. Amino acids: CASSGRDRVSGGNQPQHF.

Many counts were recorded for this clone. The V and J genes are TRBV4-1 and TRBJ1-1; no clear D gene. Germline CDR1 is MGHRA and CDR2 is YSYEKL. The CDR3 has 17 residues. V shed 5 bases and J shed 6 bases, with 25 bases lying between them. CDR3 amino acids: CASSVVNLGFVDAEAFF. The CDR3 bases are TGCGCCAGCAGCGTCGTCAACTTAGGGTTCGTCGACGCTGAAGCTTTCTTT.

The chain employs TRBV5-1 and TRBJ2-7, with 8 bases that match TRBD2. V lost 7 bases, J lost 0 bases, and 3 bases stayed unmatched. The CDR3 covers 13 residues. Per germline, CDR1 SGHRS and CDR2 YFSETQ. CDR3 coding DNA: TGCGCCAGCCCTAGCGGGCTCTCCTACGAGCAGTACTTC. It is translated as CASPSGLSYEQYF. The full variable domain, rest sourced from reference TRBV5-1 and TRBJ2-7, is KAGVTQTPRYLIKTRGQQVTLSCSPISGHRSVSWYQQTPGQGLQFLFEYFSETQRNKGNFPGRFSGRQFSNSRSEMNVSTLELGDSALYLCASPSGLSYEQYFGPGTRLTVT.

V gene TRBV11-1 combines with J gene TRBJ2-2; 7 nucleotides line up with TRBD1. The length of the CDR3 is 16 residues. The trim removed 6 bases at V and 5 bases at J, leaving 12 bases unmatched. Germline V gives CDR1 SGHAT, CDR2 FQDESV (reference sequence). The DNA of the CDR3 is TGTGCCAGCAGACGGGCCGGGACAGAAGGGACCGGGGAGCTGTTTTTT. As protein: CASRRAGTEGTGELFF.

This clone showed up many times. The chain joins TRBV27 to TRBJ1-6, with 10 bases aligning to TRBD1. J lost 8 bases, V lost 5 bases, and 6 bases had no gene match. Germline CDR1 is MNHEY and CDR2 is SMNVEV (reference sequence). This CDR3 comprises 15 residues. CDR3 sequence reads: CASSALDRGHSPLHF. The CDR3 region has the DNA TGTGCCAGCAGTGCCTTAGACAGGGGGCATTCACCCCTCCACTTT.

The chain links TRBV20-1 to TRBJ2-7; D ambiguous. V shed 6 bases and J shed 7 bases, with 10 bases lying between them. The CDR3 extends over 10 amino acids. The germline V gene encodes CDR1 DFQATT and CDR2 SNEGSKA (reference sequence). CDR3 protein: CSAVVVEQYF. As DNA, the CDR3 is TGCAGTGCCGTCGTAGTAGAGCAGTACTTC.

This chain joins TRBV5-1 and TRBJ2-7; TRBD2 is a possible D gene (6 bases). The CDR3 runs to 15 residues. V gave up 4 bases and J gave up 7 bases, with 21 bases separating them. The germline V gene encodes CDR1 SGHRS and CDR2 YFSETQ. CDR3 DNA sequence: TGCGCCAGCAGCCCTCCGGGAGCAGGGCTGTGGGAGCAGTACTTC. Translation: CASSPPGAGLWEQYF.

The V and J genes are TRBV5-1 and TRBJ2-2, with TRBD1 matching 8 bases. CDR3 length equals 15 residues. Germline CDR1 and CDR2: SGHRS and YFSETQ. With 3 bases clipped from V and 7 bases from J, the junction kept 8 bases outside the gene matches. The CDR3 sequence: CASSSGTGLIGELFF. CDR3 DNA: TGCGCCAGCAGCTCCGGGACAGGTTTGATCGGGGAGCTGTTTTTT. The variable domain in full, with the rest retrieved from reference TRBV5-1 and TRBJ2-2, is KAGVTQTPRYLIKTRGQQVTLSCSPISGHRSVSWYQQTPGQGLQFLFEYFSETQRNKGNFPGRFSGRQFSNSRSEMNVSTLELGDSALYLCASSSGTGLIGELFFGEGSRLTVL.

The chain joins TRBV6-5 to TRBJ1-3; D gene ambiguous. This CDR3 is 15 amino acids long. CDR1 is MNHEY, CDR2 SVGAGI, per germline. V dropped 2 bases and J dropped 4 bases, with 12 bases sitting between them. CDR3 in DNA: TGTGCCAGCAGTTACACCCCGGGTAGAGGAAACACCATATATTTT. It yields the protein CASSYTPGRGNTIYF.

The chain recombines TRBV7-9 with TRBJ1-1, with a tentative D call TRBD1 (5 bases). The CDR3 extends over 14 amino acids. V was shortened by 7 bases and J by 0 bases, with 12 bases between the two germline ends. The germline gives CDR1 SEHNR, CDR2 FQNEAQ (reference sequence). The DNA for the CDR3 is TGTGCCAGCATCCGCGGGGGGGTGAACACTGAAGCTTTCTTT. This sequence encodes CASIRGGVNTEAFF.

This clone has a single count. The chain has TRBV2 and TRBJ1-1; 7 nucleotides agree with TRBD1. This CDR3 contains 15 residues. J gave up 4 bases and V 6 bases, and 11 bases lay outside the gene matches. Germline lookup yields CDR1 SNHLY and CDR2 FYNNEI. The CDR3, as DNA: TGTGCCAGCAGACCCCTCGACAGGGACTTCACTGAAGCTTTCTTT. Amino acids: CASRPLDRDFTEAFF. The entire variable domain, with the rest obtained from reference TRBV2 and TRBJ1-1, is as follows: EPEVTQTPSHQVTQMGQEVILRCVPISNHLYFYWYRQILGQKVEFLVSFYNNEISEKSEIFDDQFSVERPDGSNFTLKIRSTKLEDSAMYFCASRPLDRDFTEAFFGQGTRLTVV.